This record covers a single TCR beta chain. Antigen: not known. The sample originates from a study of T cells after yellow fever vaccination. Via MiXCR, TCRdb re-called the 5' RACE reads, giving one row per CDR3 protein. This table holds approximately 450,000 distinct CDR3 sequences, 18% found once. The study's findings and limits: Though it reached lower strength, the secondary response hit its peak faster, day 5 versus 15. The CD4 and CD8 compartments had a small share of their clonotypes in common.

The CDR3 is made up of 13 amino acids. V shed 8 bases and J 3 bases; nucleotides not matched to a gene: 7. The germline CDR1 and CDR2 sequences are MNHNY and SVGAGI (reference sequence). The V and J genes are TRBV6-6 and TRBJ2-7, with 7 positions matching TRBD2. The specimen was PBMCs, collected before the yellow fever booster vaccination. The receptor's source is a man between 18 and 29 years old who received the YFV17D yellow fever vaccine. The CDR3 DNA is TGTGCCAGCCGTATGGGGGGGGTCTACGAGCAGTACTTC. Translation: CASRMGGVYEQYF.